This record concerns one T cell receptor beta chain sequence. This clonotype was counted many times. There is no known antigen for this receptor. The record has no base qualities; no much larger clone is one base away. The library was made by multiplex PCR. Sequencing instrument: Illumina HiSeq 4000. TCR beta libraries were built with iRepertoire HTBI primers and Arm-PCR amplification of CDR3 regions. PCR products were gel purified before sequencing. Per the authors' processing: Across samples, 62 TRBV and 13 to 15 TRBJ segments were identified and used for gene usage analysis of CDR3 amino acid clonotypes. COPE and FqMerger were used to merge the filtered high-quality paired reads into contigs. BLAST was used to align contigs to the IMGT TRBV, TRBD and TRBJ reference genes, and CDR3 was defined following IMGT. Any clonotype with a frequency above 0.1% was classified as a highly expanded clone. Shannon entropy was used to measure repertoire diversity, and the Gini coefficient was used to measure V-J evenness. A clonotype was considered public if more than one individual shared it. The raw public data were reprocessed by TCRdb itself: fastp quality trimming at Q25, MiXCR clonotype calling, in-frame beta chains only. Rows are unified per CDR3 protein, each entry keeping the most common DNA and genes. TCRdb, not the authors, supplied the V and J calls. The sample table holds some 460,000 distinct CDR3 sequences, of which around 15% were seen once. 9% to 15% of the sample goes to the ten largest clones.

These data originate in a study of regulatory T cells in long-lasting Graves disease (dated by TCRdb to the early 2020s). Background for the entire study: Newly diagnosed Graves' disease patients had taken antithyroid drugs for less than 3 months. Peripheral blood TCR sequencing and RNA sequencing compared persistent Graves' disease patients with newly diagnosed Graves' disease patients. The study took place in China and was registered as a clinical trial. TCR sequencing covered 13 persistent and 20 or so newly diagnosed Graves' disease patients, some 35 samples in total. Study-wide findings and limitations: Sequencing and analysis were limited to the TCR beta chain. Persistent disease showed preferential use of TRBV28, TRBJ1-2 and TRBJ2-5, whereas newly diagnosed disease favored TRBV20-1 and TRBJ2-1. A larger number of public clonotypes was shared among persistent patients (around 2,700) than among newly diagnosed patients (about 990). The authors noted that the small sample size was a limitation that may lower accuracy. Compared with newly diagnosed patients, persistent Graves' disease patients had lower TCR Shannon entropy and fewer highly expanded clones, which suggests clonal expansion. Only peripheral blood was studied, because thyroid tissue, the primary lesion, was inaccessible.

Compared with germline, V lacks 4 bases and J lacks 4 bases; bases without a gene match: 7. From cysteine to phenylalanine, the CDR3 is 15 amino acids long. The sequence is cut down to CDR3 DNA, 45 bases in frame from base 1. The label giving this sample's time point can be read as: newly diagnosed GD, antithyroid drugs for less than 3 months. RNA was extracted from PBMCs in TRIzol for both TCR sequencing and RNA sequencing. The diagnosis of Graves' disease followed American Thyroid Association guidelines. Recruitment of patients was carried out at an endocrinology department in Xi'an, China. Each patient gave roughly 8.4 milliliters of peripheral blood, collected in an EDTA anticoagulant tube. Ficoll Paque Plus density gradient separation was used to isolate PBMCs, and no additional T cell sorting was done. An Agilent 2100 Bioanalyzer and agarose gel were used to check RNA quality, while a NanoDrop 2000 measured RNA concentration.

The sample also formed part of further work on T cells in Graves' hyperthyroidism and ophthalmopathy. The second publication reports: Stable Graves' hyperthyroidism was defined as the absence of progression to ophthalmopathy over 18 months of follow-up. The hyperthyroidism patients were between 18 and 65 years old and newly diagnosed, with a disease duration of less than 2 months. The study excluded patients with uncontrolled infections, other autoimmune diseases, pregnancy or lactation. Clinical symptoms, serum thyroxine and TRAb, thyroid ultrasound, and orbital computed tomography formed the basis for the diagnoses. The first round of RT-PCR for the TCR CDR3 was performed with the HTBI primer set and the Qiagen OneStep RT-PCR kit. Most expanded thyroid clonotypes (frequency above 0.001) were also detected in blood, a finding suggesting that blood repertoires may reflect thyroid immune responses. In cross-validation, a model built on a 13 V-J signature told ophthalmopathy apart from stable hyperthyroidism with approximately 90% sensitivity and about 81% specificity, and in testing the same model reached 80%/75%. In validation, progression to ophthalmopathy was predicted by the model with almost 71% sensitivity and 72.22% specificity, a median of approximately 6.5 months before onset. To identify TCR V-J signatures that set the groups apart, the researchers used a discovery cohort of about a hundred patients, made up of about 44 with Graves' ophthalmopathy and some 55 with stable Graves' hyperthyroidism. An independent validation cohort of fewer than 20 hyperthyroidism patients and approximately 16 patients who later progressed to ophthalmopathy tested prospective prediction of ophthalmopathy. The 100 discovery patients were randomly split 7:3 into training and test sets. The study also compared thyroid tissue and blood T-cell repertoires from more than five Graves' hyperthyroidism patients. After sampling, hyperthyroidism patients received methimazole starting at 30 mg daily, and ophthalmopathy patients received high-dose intravenous methylprednisolone. Libraries were constructed in a second round of multiplex PCR, after which size selection and purification were carried out. Sequencing of the libraries was done on an Illumina HiSeq2000 using paired-end 100 bp reads. Raw data were processed with SOAPnuke, discarding reads with adapters, uncalled bases, mean Phred below 15, or no exact constant-primer or identifier match. COPE v1.2.5 was used to merge the high-quality paired reads, and each unique nucleotide sequence was defined as a clonotype. MiTCR v1.1 was used to align clonotypes to the IMGT TRBV, TRBD and TRBJ reference segments. Analysis was restricted to V-J combinations with a frequency above 0.0001, which covered approximately 99% of repertoires. A TCS score was defined as the ratio of F50 (clonal expansion) to E x V (chaos), with BLOSUM62-based TCRdist applied between CDR3 peptides within each V-J. Welch's t-statistics and random forest reduced just over 500 V-J features to 10 to 15, which were used in a naive Bayes classifier (R e1071). No statistical method was used to set the sample size in advance, and investigators knew the group allocation. According to the paper, TCR Vbeta CDR3 sequencing was carried out on approximately 140 peripheral blood samples, which came from fewer than 50 ophthalmopathy, around 74 hyperthyroidism and some 17 progressor patients.

The material was peripheral blood mononuclear cells (PBMCs), obtained at new diagnosis, from a patient treated with antithyroid drugs. The V and J segments used are TRBV12-3 or TRBV12-4 and TRBJ2-4, with TRBD1 matching 7 junction bases. The clonotype originates from a man between 40 and 49 years old with Graves disease. Donor details come from another sample of the same person, matched by shared clones. The DNA sequence is as follows: TGTGCCAGCAGTTCAGGGGGAGCGACTAAAAACATTCAGTACTTC. It is translated as CASSSGGATKNIQYF.